This T cell receptor beta chain was recovered during a study of response to subunit inactivated influenza vaccine. Study-wide results and caveats: Authors suggested that a seasonal influenza vaccination recruits few new T cells each time.

A few counts support this clonotype. Its specificity is unknown. MiXCR, run by TCRdb on the RT-PCR reads, gives a single entry per CDR3 protein. Among hundreds of thousands of distinct CDR3 sequences, roughly 14% were seen once, and the ten largest hold roughly 10%. V lost 0 bases and J 3 bases, leaving 5 bases between the germline ends. CDR1 is LGHNA, CDR2 YNFKEQ, per germline. The CDR3 extends over 13 amino acids. This specimen consisted of PBMCs from blood, obtained 11 to 12 days after vaccination. The rearrangement links TRBV4-2 to TRBJ1-1, with D hard to call. The clonotype originates from a man between 50 and 59 years old who received an inactivated influenza vaccine. The CDR3 protein is CASSQDPDTEAFF. In DNA form, the CDR3 reads TGTGCCAGCAGCCAAGATCCGGACACTGAAGCTTTCTTT.